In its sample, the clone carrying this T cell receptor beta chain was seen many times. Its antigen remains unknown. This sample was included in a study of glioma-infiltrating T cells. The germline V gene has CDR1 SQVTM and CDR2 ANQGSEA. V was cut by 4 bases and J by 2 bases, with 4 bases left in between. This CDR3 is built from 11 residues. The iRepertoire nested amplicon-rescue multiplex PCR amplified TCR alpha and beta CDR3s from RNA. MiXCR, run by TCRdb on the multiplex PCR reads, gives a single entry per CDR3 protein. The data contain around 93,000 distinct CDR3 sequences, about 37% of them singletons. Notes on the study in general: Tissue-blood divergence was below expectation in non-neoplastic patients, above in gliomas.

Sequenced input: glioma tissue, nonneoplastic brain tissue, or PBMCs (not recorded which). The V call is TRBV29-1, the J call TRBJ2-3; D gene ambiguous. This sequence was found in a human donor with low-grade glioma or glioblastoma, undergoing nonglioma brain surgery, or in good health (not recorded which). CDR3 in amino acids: CSVAYTDTQYF. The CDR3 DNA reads TGCAGCGTTGCCTACACAGATACGCAGTATTTT.